These T cell receptor beta chains were read from a single sample in a study of shared clonotypes between healthy human individuals. Sequenced by immunoSEQ multiplex PCR; TCRdb stores in-frame clones only, minus some. The sample has around 700,000 clones, around 90% seen once. The sample consisted of naive CD8+ T cells sorted from blood. The origin of the receptors is a man aged 25 to 40 in good health. The CDR3 runs from the conserved cysteine through the conserved F or W.

V: TRBV6-1; J: TRBJ2-7; CDR3: CASSEVSWLAGTNYEQYF
V: TRBV27; J: TRBJ2-7; CDR3: CASSRGTNSYEQYF
V: TRBV11-1; J: TRBJ2-7; CDR3: CASSLGGFEQYF
V: TRBV10-2; J: TRBJ1-3; CDR3: CAIGGGSGNTIYF
V: TRBV4-3; J: TRBJ2-6; CDR3: CASSPEWSGANVLTF
V: TRBV7-9; J: TRBJ1-4; CDR3: CASSLGGTGFEKLFF
V: TRBV9; J: TRBJ1-5; CDR3: CASIFPDGGPRNQPQHF
V: TRBV28; J: TRBJ1-1; CDR3: CASSLGGGTEAFF
V: TRBV5-6; J: TRBJ2-5; CDR3: CASSLGDRVETQYF
V: TRBV9; J: TRBJ2-1; CDR3: CASSVDAAGGDEQFF
V: TRBV9; J: TRBJ1-2; CDR3: CASSGPFGTDYGYTF
V: TRBV4-3; J: TRBJ2-7; CDR3: CASSQADRRYHSYEQYF
V: TRBV28; J: TRBJ2-1; CDR3: CASSSPRLAEPYNEQFF
V: TRBV4-3; J: TRBJ2-1; CDR3: CASAYVRGPGYNEQFF
V: TRBV6-6; J: TRBJ2-5; CDR3: CASSTTQETQYF
V: TRBV28; J: TRBJ2-2; CDR3: CASRPGGLALNTGELFF
V: TRBV5-1; J: TRBJ2-7; CDR3: CASAYRSSYEQYF
V: TRBV5-4; J: TRBJ2-3; CDR3: CASSFGGESDTQYF
V: TRBV27; J: TRBJ2-7; CDR3: CASSPGDRERHEQYF
V: TRBV5-4; J: TRBJ1-5; CDR3: CASSPDRGDNQPQHF
V: TRBV5-6; J: TRBJ2-1; CDR3: CASSFATVQFF
V: TRBV4-1; J: TRBJ2-7; CDR3: CASSQGAGHYYEQYF
V: TRBV6-1; J: TRBJ2-7; CDR3: CAGSEVYRQYF
V: TRBV7-9; J: TRBJ2-4; CDR3: CASSHPGQISKNIQYF
V: TRBV27; J: TRBJ1-5; CDR3: CASSFRGLNQPQHF
V: TRBV7-7; J: TRBJ2-1; CDR3: CASSLGPSSYNEQFF
V: TRBV7-9; J: TRBJ2-1; CDR3: CASSSYSGQRNNEQFF
V: TRBV10-3; J: TRBJ2-1; CDR3: CAIALGVIPYNEQFF
V: TRBV4-2; J: TRBJ1-1; CDR3: CASNPAPAFF
V: TRBV11-2; J: TRBJ2-1; CDR3: CASSLGPGASWEQFF
V: TRBV27; J: TRBJ2-1; CDR3: CASSASAGDSFNEQFF
V: TRBV7-9; J: TRBJ2-7; CDR3: CASSHPEDTAYEQYF
V: TRBV5-4; J: TRBJ2-2; CDR3: CASSSGLADNTGELFF
V: TRBV27; J: TRBJ2-7; CDR3: CASSLGGKVGYEQYF
V: TRBV10-3; J: TRBJ2-7; CDR3: CAISGGDVNGQGSYEQYF
V: TRBV5-1; J: TRBJ1-1; CDR3: CASSLGGGTEAFF
V: TRBV4-1; J: TRBJ2-7; CDR3: CASSQGQGIYEQYF
V: TRBV5-4; J: TRBJ1-2; CDR3: CASSLERQESVGYTF
V: TRBV29-1; J: TRBJ2-7; CDR3: CSVEEDRGGEQYF
V: TRBV11-2; J: TRBJ2-5; CDR3: CASTAGNSQETQYF
V: TRBV15; J: TRBJ2-3; CDR3: CATSRDWLRQITDTQYF
V: TRBV5-1; J: TRBJ2-1; CDR3: CASSGTGGLNEQFF
V: TRBV7-2; J: TRBJ2-1; CDR3: CASSYTGLAGSNEQFF
V: TRBV7-8; J: TRBJ2-2; CDR3: CASSPPRVWASGAGELFF
V: TRBV7-9; J: TRBJ2-1; CDR3: CASSLGLAGVDEQFF
V: TRBV14; J: TRBJ2-7; CDR3: CASSQGRDGAYEQYF
V: TRBV27; J: TRBJ2-5; CDR3: CASSLQRSDHQETQYF
V: TRBV28; J: TRBJ1-4; CDR3: CASSTGQGGGINEKLFF
V: TRBV6-1; J: TRBJ2-7; CDR3: CASSSGQGPNEQYF
V: TRBV27; J: TRBJ2-2; CDR3: CASSLGVGELFF
V: TRBV27; J: TRBJ2-1; CDR3: CASNFQGGRPNEQFF
V: TRBV13; J: TRBJ2-3; CDR3: CASSLGLAASTDTQYF
V: TRBV11-2; J: TRBJ2-1; CDR3: CASSLWAGAGNEQFF
V: TRBV7-6; J: TRBJ2-1; CDR3: CASSTLAGGGDEQFF
V: TRBV9; J: TRBJ2-7; CDR3: CASSSSGLAYEQYF
V: TRBV27; J: TRBJ2-7; CDR3: CASRHRGTPEQYF
V: TRBV23-1; J: TRBJ2-7; CDR3: CASSQSFGLAGAYEQYF
V: TRBV7-9; J: TRBJ2-5; CDR3: CASSTSHSQETQYF
V: TRBV28; J: TRBJ1-1; CDR3: CASSFGMNTEAFF
V: TRBV6-1; J: TRBJ2-7; CDR3: CASSEESLGSEQYF